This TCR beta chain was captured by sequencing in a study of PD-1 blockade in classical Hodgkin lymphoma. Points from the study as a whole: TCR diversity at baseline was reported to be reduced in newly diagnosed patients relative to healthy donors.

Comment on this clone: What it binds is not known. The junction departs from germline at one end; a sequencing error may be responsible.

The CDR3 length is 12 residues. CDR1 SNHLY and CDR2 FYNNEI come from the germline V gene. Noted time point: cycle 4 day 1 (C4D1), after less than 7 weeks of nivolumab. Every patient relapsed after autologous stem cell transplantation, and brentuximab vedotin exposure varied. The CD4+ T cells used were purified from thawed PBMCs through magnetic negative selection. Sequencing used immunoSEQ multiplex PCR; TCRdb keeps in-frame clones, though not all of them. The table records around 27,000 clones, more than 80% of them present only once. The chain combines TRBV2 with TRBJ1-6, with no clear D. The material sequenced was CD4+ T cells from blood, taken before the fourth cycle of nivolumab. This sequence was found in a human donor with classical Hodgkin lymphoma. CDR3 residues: CASSSDRNPGSF. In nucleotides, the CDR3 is TGTGCCAGCAGCTCAGATCGCAACCCAGGCTCCTTT. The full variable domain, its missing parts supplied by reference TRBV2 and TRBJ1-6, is EPEVTQTPSHQVTQMGQEVILRCVPISNHLYFYWYRQILGQKVEFLVSFYNNEISEKSEIFDDQFSVERPDGSNFTLKIRSTKLEDSAMYFCASSSDRNPGSFGNGTRLTVT.